The sequence of this T cell receptor (beta chain) was determined in a study of human T cells and chemical hapten exposure. This clonotype showed up many times. TCRdb called the RACE reads again in MiXCR, with one record for every CDR3 protein. The sample carries about 380,000 distinct CDR3 sequences, around 4.8% recorded once. This sample's time point: patch test 1, 2 weeks after DPC sensitization. Noted treatment: therapeutic diphenylcyclopropenone sensitization with weekly scalp DPC. There are 14 residues in the CDR3. Germline assignment: CDR1 SEHNR and CDR2 FQNEAQ (reference sequence). Trimming cost V 8 bases and J 1 base, with 9 bases left between them.

The sample here was whole blood, taken in connection with sensitization to the hapten diphenylcyclopropenone (DPC). V gene TRBV7-9 combines with J gene TRBJ2-6, with D unclear. The source is a woman in her 50s with alopecia areata. Some clones in this sample may be carry-over from other donors' samples. The CDR3 protein is CASSEESGANVLTF. For the CDR3, the DNA is TGTGCCAGCTCGGAAGAGTCTGGGGCCAACGTCCTGACTTTC.